This entry lists 10 T cell receptor beta chains sequenced from one sample in a study of T cell responses to AZD1222 COVID-19 vaccine (dated by TCRdb to the early 2020s). The time point label for this specimen denotes: baseline before first vaccination. To prepare the library, the immunoSEQ multiplex PCR assay was applied. Sourced from immuneACCESS, this table was stored by TCRdb with only in-frame sequences that have V and J called. A share of the clones is absent; for the studies checked, an unresolved V gene accounts for under half, and the remainder has no known explanation. The sample profile shows 130,000 or so clones; around 90% of them were found once. The biggest ten clones account for 1.5% to 2% of the sample. The specimen was peripheral blood, collected on day 0 of AZD1222 vaccination. The receptors stem from an adult in good health.

The chain couples TRBV5-1 to TRBJ1-5; D is uncertain. Germline V gene sequence: CDR1 SGHRS, CDR2 YFSETQ. Trimming stripped 2 bases from V and 2 bases from J, with 5 bases between. The CDR3 is 13 amino acids. The CDR3 DNA reads as TGCGCCAGCAGCTTCGCTGGCAATCAGCCCCAGCATTTT. This sequence encodes CASSFAGNQPQHF. Combining the CDR3 with reference TRBV5-1 and TRBJ1-5 gives the whole variable domain KAGVTQTPRYLIKTRGQQVTLSCSPISGHRSVSWYQQTPGQGLQFLFEYFSETQRNKGNFPGRFSGRQFSNSRSEMNVSTLELGDSALYLCASSFAGNQPQHFGDGTRLSIL.

The chain is built from TRBV5-1 and TRBJ2-3, with TRBD1 matching 8 bases. The CDR3 runs 16 residues. Germline trimming cut 2 bases from V and 5 bases from J; bases unmatched to any gene: 10. From germline, CDR1 is SGHRS and CDR2 YFSETQ. CDR3 sequence reads: CASSFGQGAEVDTQYF. In nucleotides, the CDR3 is TGCGCCAGCAGCTTTGGACAGGGTGCAGAGGTAGATACGCAGTATTTT.

The chain carries TRBV18 and TRBJ2-7, with D possibly being TRBD2 (5 bases). Germline V gives CDR1 KGHSH, CDR2 LQKENI. The CDR3 is made up of 15 amino acids. V was pared by 2 bases and J by 0 bases, with 11 bases between. This CDR3 is CASSPGAASSYEQYF. The CDR3 DNA follows: TGTGCCAGCTCACCAGGAGCGGCGAGCTCCTACGAGCAGTACTTC.

The chain is built from TRBV12-5 and TRBJ1-1; a weak D match, TRBD1 (6 bases). CDR1 LGHNT and CDR2 FRNRAP come from the germline V gene. Trimming cost V 1 base and J 3 bases, with 9 bases left between them. The CDR3 is 14 residues long. CDR3 DNA sequence: TGTGCTAGTGGTTTGGGGGGGCGGCACACTGAAGCTTTCTTT. It is translated as CASGLGGRHTEAFF.

The rearrangement joins TRBV3-1 (or the pseudogene TRBV3-2) to TRBJ2-7, with a tentative D call TRBD2 (6 bases). Trimming left V 1 base short and J 0 bases short, with 19 bases between. Germline CDR1 LGHDT, CDR2 YNNKEL (reference sequence). The CDR3 has 18 residues. The chain's CDR3 is CASSQVLPREEGSYEQYF. CDR3 bases: TGTGCCAGCAGCCAAGTTTTGCCGAGGGAGGAGGGCTCCTACGAGCAGTACTTC.

The chain carries TRBV14 and TRBJ2-4; TRBD1 matches at 7 bases. The CDR3 runs to 16 residues. The V gene's germline CDR1 is SGHDN and CDR2 FVKESK. V lost 0 bases to trimming and J lost 0 bases; unmatched junction nucleotides: 2. CDR3 DNA: TGTGCCAGCAGCCAAGAAGGGGGCCTAGCCAAAAACATTCAGTACTTC. This codes for CASSQEGGLAKNIQYF.

The chain links TRBV5-6 to TRBJ2-6; D may be TRBD1 (5 bases). The CDR3 has 15 amino acids. V lost 3 bases and J 4 bases, leaving 11 bases between the germline ends. From germline, CDR1 is SGHDT and CDR2 YYEEEE. The CDR3 bases are TGTGCCAGCAGCTCCCTGTACAGGGGGGCCAACGTCCTGACTTTC. It specifies CASSSLYRGANVLTF.

This clone was seen only a few times. This chain's CDR3 is CASSPWTGLGGELFF. The DNA of the CDR3 is TGTGCCAGCAGCCCCTGGACAGGGTTGGGCGGGGAGCTGTTTTTT. The V and J genes are TRBV7-6 and TRBJ2-2; 8 bases are a match to TRBD1. The V gene end was trimmed by 5 bases and the J gene end by 7 bases; junction bases not matched to a gene: 9. The CDR3 is 15 residues long. Germline V lookup: CDR1 SGHVS, CDR2 FNYEAQ.

For the CDR3, the DNA is TGTGCCAGCAGCCCAGGGGACAGGGTCTATGGCTACACCTTC. It codes for CASSPGDRVYGYTF. The chain joins TRBV7-9 to TRBJ1-2; 9 bases match TRBD1. Trimming removed 5 bases from V and 4 bases from J; junction bases left unmatched: 5. This CDR3 contains 14 residues. Germline-derived CDR1 and CDR2 are SEHNR and FQNEAQ (reference sequence).

This clone has ten or more counts. V usage is TRBV4-1 and J usage is TRBJ2-7, with 8 bases that match TRBD1. There are 14 residues in the CDR3. The ends lost 1 base at V and 2 bases at J; junction bases unmatched: 1. Looked up from germline, CDR1 is MGHRA and CDR2 is YSYEKL. The CDR3 reads CASSQGTGTYEQYF. CDR3 sequence (DNA): TGCGCCAGCAGCCAAGGGACAGGGACCTACGAGCAGTACTTC.